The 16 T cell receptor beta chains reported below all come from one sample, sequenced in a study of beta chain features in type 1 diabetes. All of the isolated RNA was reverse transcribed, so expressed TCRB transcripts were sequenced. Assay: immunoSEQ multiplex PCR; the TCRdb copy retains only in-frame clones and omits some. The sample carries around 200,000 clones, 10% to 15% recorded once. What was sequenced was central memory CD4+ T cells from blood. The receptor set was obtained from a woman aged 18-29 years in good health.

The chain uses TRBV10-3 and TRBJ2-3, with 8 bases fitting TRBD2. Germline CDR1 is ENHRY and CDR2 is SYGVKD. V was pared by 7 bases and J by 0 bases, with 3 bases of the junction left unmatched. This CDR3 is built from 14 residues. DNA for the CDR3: TGTGCCATCAAACCTAGCGGGAGCACAGATACGCAGTATTTT. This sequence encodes CAIKPSGSTDTQYF.

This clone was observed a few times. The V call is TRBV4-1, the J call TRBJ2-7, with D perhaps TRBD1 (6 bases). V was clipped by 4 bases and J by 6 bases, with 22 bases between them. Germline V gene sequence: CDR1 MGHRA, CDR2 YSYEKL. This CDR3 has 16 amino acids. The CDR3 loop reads CASSRSMRTEGVEQYF. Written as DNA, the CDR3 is TGCGCCAGCAGCCGGAGCATGAGGACAGAAGGGGTCGAGCAGTACTTC.

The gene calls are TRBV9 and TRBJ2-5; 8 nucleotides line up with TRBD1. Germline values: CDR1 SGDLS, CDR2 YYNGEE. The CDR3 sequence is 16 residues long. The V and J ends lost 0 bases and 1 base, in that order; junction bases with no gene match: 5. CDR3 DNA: TGTGCCAGCAGCGTAGGGACAGGGCGGGTCCAAGAGACCCAGTACTTC. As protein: CASSVGTGRVQETQYF.

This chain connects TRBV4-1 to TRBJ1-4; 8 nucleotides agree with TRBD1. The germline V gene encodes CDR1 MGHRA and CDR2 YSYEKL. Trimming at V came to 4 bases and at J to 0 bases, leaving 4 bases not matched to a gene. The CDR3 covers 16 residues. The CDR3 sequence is CASSPGQVATNEKLFF. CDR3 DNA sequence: TGCGCCAGCAGCCCGGGACAGGTCGCAACTAATGAAAAACTGTTTTTT.

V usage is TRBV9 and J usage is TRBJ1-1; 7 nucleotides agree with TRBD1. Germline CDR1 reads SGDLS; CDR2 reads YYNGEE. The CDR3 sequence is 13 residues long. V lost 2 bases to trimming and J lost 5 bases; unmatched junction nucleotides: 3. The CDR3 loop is CASSVDRVTEAFF. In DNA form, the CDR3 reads TGTGCCAGCAGCGTTGACAGGGTGACTGAAGCTTTCTTT.

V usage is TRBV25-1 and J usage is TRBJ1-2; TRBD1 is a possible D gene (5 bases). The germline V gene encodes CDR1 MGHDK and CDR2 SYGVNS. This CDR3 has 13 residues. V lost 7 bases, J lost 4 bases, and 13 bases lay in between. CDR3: CASTGRSGYGYTF. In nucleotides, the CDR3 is TGTGCCAGCACAGGGAGGAGTGGCTATGGCTACACCTTC.

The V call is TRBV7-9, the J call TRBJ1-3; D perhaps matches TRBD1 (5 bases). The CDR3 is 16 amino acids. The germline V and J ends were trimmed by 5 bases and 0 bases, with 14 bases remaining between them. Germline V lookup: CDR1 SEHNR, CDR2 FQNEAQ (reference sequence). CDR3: CASSNGGGYSGNTIYF. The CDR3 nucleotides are TGTGCCAGCAGCAACGGGGGTGGATACTCTGGAAACACCATATATTTT.

CDR3 in amino acids: CASRRDRASTDTQYF. The CDR3 DNA reads TGTGCCAGCAGACGGGACAGAGCTTCGACAGATACGCAGTATTTT. The V call is TRBV7-6, the J call TRBJ2-3; TRBD1 matches 7 bases. The CDR3 length is 15 residues. Germline CDR1 is SGHVS and CDR2 is FNYEAQ. V lost 6 bases, J lost 3 bases, and 9 bases stayed unmatched.

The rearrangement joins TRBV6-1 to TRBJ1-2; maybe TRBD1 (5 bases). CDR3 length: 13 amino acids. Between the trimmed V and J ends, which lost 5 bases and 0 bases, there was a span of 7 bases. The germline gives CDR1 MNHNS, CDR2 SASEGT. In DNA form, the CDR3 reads TGTGCCAGCAGTCCCAGGGCTAACTATGGCTACACCTTC. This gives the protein CASSPRANYGYTF.

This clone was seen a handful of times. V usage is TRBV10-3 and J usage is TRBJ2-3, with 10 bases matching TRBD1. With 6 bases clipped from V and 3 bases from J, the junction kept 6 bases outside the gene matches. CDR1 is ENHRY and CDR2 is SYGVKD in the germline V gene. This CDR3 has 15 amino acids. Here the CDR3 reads CAIRSPGQGTDTQYF. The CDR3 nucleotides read TGTGCCATCAGGTCACCGGGACAGGGGACAGATACGCAGTATTTT.

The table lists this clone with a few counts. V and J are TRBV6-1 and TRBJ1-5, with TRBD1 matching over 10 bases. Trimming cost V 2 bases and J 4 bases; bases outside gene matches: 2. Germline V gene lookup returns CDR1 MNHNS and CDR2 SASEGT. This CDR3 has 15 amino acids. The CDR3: CASSEMGQGNQPQHF. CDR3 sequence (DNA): TGTGCCAGCAGTGAAATGGGACAGGGGAATCAGCCCCAGCATTTT.

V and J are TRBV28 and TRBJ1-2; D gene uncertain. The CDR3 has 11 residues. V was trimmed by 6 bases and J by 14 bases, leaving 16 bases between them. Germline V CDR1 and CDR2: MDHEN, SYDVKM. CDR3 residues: CASSPTGKRTF. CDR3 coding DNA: TGTGCCAGCAGCCCCACGGGGAAACGGACCTTC.

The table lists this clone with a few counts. The CDR3 loop is CASSLRGGEKLFF. The CDR3 DNA reads as TGTGCCAGCAGTTTAAGGGGAGGGGAAAAACTGTTTTTT. V usage is TRBV27 and J usage is TRBJ1-4; the D gene is possibly TRBD1 (5 bases). CDR3 size: 13 residues. The germline V and J ends were trimmed by 2 bases and 8 bases, with 9 bases remaining between them. Germline V gene data show CDR1 as MNHEY and CDR2 as SMNVEV (reference sequence).

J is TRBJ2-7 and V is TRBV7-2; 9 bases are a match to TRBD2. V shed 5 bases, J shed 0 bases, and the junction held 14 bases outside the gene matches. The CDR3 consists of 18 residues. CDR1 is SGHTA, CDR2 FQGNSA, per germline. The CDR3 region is CASSQIYGVAGASYEQYF. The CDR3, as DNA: TGTGCCAGCAGCCAGATCTATGGGGTAGCGGGAGCCTCCTACGAGCAGTACTTC. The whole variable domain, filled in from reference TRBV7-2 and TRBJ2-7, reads GAGVSQSPSNKVTEKGKDVELRCDPISGHTALYWYRQSLGQGLEFLIYFQGNSAPDKSGLPSDRFSAERTGGSVSTLTIQRTQQEDSAVYLCASSQIYGVAGASYEQYFGPGTRLTVT.

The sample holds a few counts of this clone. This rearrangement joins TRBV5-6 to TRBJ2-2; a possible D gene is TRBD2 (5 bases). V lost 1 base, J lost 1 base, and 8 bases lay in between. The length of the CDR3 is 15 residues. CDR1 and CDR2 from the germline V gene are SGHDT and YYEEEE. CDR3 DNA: TGTGCCAGCAGCTTGTTTGAGGGGAACACCGGGGAGCTGTTTTTT. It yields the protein CASSLFEGNTGELFF.

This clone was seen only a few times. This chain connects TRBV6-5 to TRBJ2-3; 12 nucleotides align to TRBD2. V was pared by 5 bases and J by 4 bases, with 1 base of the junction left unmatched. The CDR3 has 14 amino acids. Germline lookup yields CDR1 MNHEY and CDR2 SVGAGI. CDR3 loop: CASSPSGRADTQYF. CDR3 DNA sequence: TGTGCCAGCAGTCCTAGCGGGAGGGCAGATACGCAGTATTTT.